This T cell receptor beta chain was sequenced in a study of OX40 agonist ivuxolimab in advanced cancers. V was pared by 7 bases and J by 4 bases, with 14 bases between. The CDR3 covers 13 residues. The germline gives CDR1 GTSNPN, CDR2 SVGIG (reference sequence). The protocol was immunoSEQ multiplex PCR, while the TCRdb copy is restricted to in-frame clones and leaves out a portion. The sample holds 65,000 to 80,000 clones, approximately 90% seen once. This receptor was identified in an adult with an advanced solid tumor such as melanoma, head and neck, liver or kidney cancer. This sequence joins TRBV30 and TRBJ1-5; possible D gene TRBD1, 5 bases. The specimen was CD4+ or CD8+ T cells sorted from blood, collected in a trial of the OX40 agonist ivuxolimab. The DNA for the CDR3 is TGTGCCTCTAATACAGGTACTAATCAGCCCCAGCATTTT. Translation: CASNTGTNQPQHF.